Described below is a single T cell receptor beta chain sequence and its context. Antigen: not known. In the PCR, 60 Vbeta and 13 Jbeta primers were used. Some clones are missing from TCRdb's copy, which holds only in-frame ones; the method was immunoSEQ multiplex PCR. The data show more than 95,000 clones, 15% to 20% seen once. The germline CDR1 and CDR2 sequences are SGHTA and FQGNSA. Trimming took 0 bases from V and 8 from J, leaving 28 bases between them. CDR3 length: 20 residues. This sample was included in a study of cytomegalovirus exposure and HLA in healthy donors. Study observations and caveats: Researchers reported in a later analysis that a missense DCLRE1C variant was tied to TCR beta V- and J-gene trimming.

The specimen sequenced was PBMCs. The TCR comes from a female donor in good health and CMV-seropositive. The rearrangement joins TRBV7-2 to TRBJ1-4, with unresolved D. The CDR3 sequence: CASSLALSTYLGVLGEKLFF. The DNA of the CDR3 is TGTGCCAGCAGCTTAGCGCTTTCCACATACCTAGGCGTCCTTGGGGAAAAACTGTTTTTT.